Following are 6 T cell receptor beta chains from one sample sequenced in a study of blood T cells in healthy people across ages. Alongside a J-beta primer mix, a sample-barcoded 5' primer served in a second PCR lasting 7 to 11 cycles. TCRdb reprocessed the 5' RACE reads via MiXCR and lists one record per CDR3 protein. This table holds around 1,500,000 distinct CDR3 sequences, about 40% found once. Sequencing input: blood. The origin of the receptors is a woman aged 18-29 years in good health.

This clonotype was observed a handful of times. V and J are TRBV9 and TRBJ2-1, with TRBD2 identical over 9 bases. With V trimmed by 0 bases and J by 1 base, 11 bases remained unmatched. CDR1 is SGDLS and CDR2 is YYNGEE in the germline V gene. The CDR3 consists of 19 residues. CDR3 amino acids: CASSVGAAGGAPSYNEQFF. As DNA, the CDR3 is TGTGCCAGCAGCGTAGGCGCCGCGGGAGGGGCTCCTTCCTACAATGAGCAGTTCTTC.

The chain recombines TRBV6-5 with TRBJ2-3; D call uncertain. The germline gives CDR1 MNHEY, CDR2 SVGAGI. V was trimmed by 5 bases and J by 1 base, leaving 13 bases between them. The CDR3 runs 15 residues. As DNA, the CDR3 is TGTGCCAGCAGTGCTCCGCGCCTCGGCACAGATACGCAGTATTTT. Its protein is CASSAPRLGTDTQYF.

This rearrangement joins TRBV7-2 to TRBJ1-1; D perhaps matches TRBD1 (6 bases). The CDR3 loop spans 15 amino acids. Trimming shortened V by 6 bases and J by 1 base, and 15 bases separated the two germline ends. Germline V gene lookup returns CDR1 SGHTA and CDR2 FQGNSA. The CDR3 nucleotides are TGTGCCAGCAGTTCGACAGGAGGGGGGAACACTGAAGCTTTCTTT. Protein product: CASSSTGGGNTEAFF.

The chain joins TRBV29-1 to TRBJ1-5; the match to TRBD1 covers 7 bases. J was trimmed by 0 bases and V by 6 bases; bases with no gene match: 5. CDR3 length: 14 residues. Looked up from germline, CDR1 is SQVTM and CDR2 is ANQGSEA. CDR3 DNA sequence: TGCAGCGTCTTAACAGGGGATAGCAATCAGCCCCAGCATTTT. Protein product: CSVLTGDSNQPQHF.

This clonotype was picked up many times. V gene TRBV6-6 combines with J gene TRBJ1-2; the D is unclear. Trimming left V 5 bases short and J 1 base short, with 8 bases between. Looked up from germline, CDR1 is MNHNY and CDR2 is SVGAGI (reference sequence). The CDR3 totals 13 residues. The CDR3 sequence: CASSRDLNYGYTF. In nucleotides, the CDR3 is TGTGCCAGCAGTCGCGACCTTAACTATGGCTACACCTTC.

This clonotype was picked up a small number of times. This chain connects TRBV6-5 to TRBJ2-7, with 9 bases fitting TRBD2. The CDR3 totals 16 residues. CDR1 and CDR2 (germline): MNHEY, SVGAGI. The trim removed 6 bases at V and 7 bases at J, leaving 16 bases unmatched. The CDR3: CASSQTLAGDNNEQYF. The CDR3, as DNA: TGTGCCAGCAGCCAAACCTTAGCGGGGGACAACAATGAGCAGTACTTC.